This TCR beta chain was captured by sequencing in a study of control samples from healthy donors and cancer patients. The CDR3 loop spans 11 amino acids. V lost 6 bases and J 6 bases, leaving 6 bases between the germline ends. Sequencing was performed with immunoSEQ multiplex PCR; in TCRdb, only in-frame clones are kept and a portion is missing. Of over 200,000 clones listed, around 79% are singletons. This receptor was identified in a woman aged 55-70 years with lung cancer. V and J are TRBV12-3 or TRBV12-4 and TRBJ1-3; D remains unclear. The sample taken for sequencing was PBMCs. The CDR3 reads CASSLQNTIYF. The CDR3 DNA reads TGTGCCAGCAGCCTCCAAAACACCATATATTTT.